A single sample gave rise to the 5 T cell receptor beta chains below, sequenced in a study of blood T cell repertoires in COVID-19. Clones were sequenced by immunoSEQ multiplex PCR, and TCRdb holds only the in-frame ones, with some missing. In the table there are 200,000 to 250,000 clones, 70% to 90% of which are singletons. The specimen was peripheral blood. The receptor set was obtained from a man between 25 and 39 years old with COVID-19, enrolled during active disease.

This clone was seen more than once but under ten times. This chain uses TRBV29-1 with TRBJ1-1; 9 bases align to TRBD1. The V gene's germline CDR1 is SQVTM and CDR2 ANQGSEA. The CDR3 totals 15 residues. J gave up 3 bases and V 5 bases, and 10 bases lay outside the gene matches. For the CDR3, the DNA is TGCAGCGTTTTGGACAGGGGCAGGGGGTACACTGAAGCTTTCTTT. Its protein product is CSVLDRGRGYTEAFF.

J is TRBJ2-1 and V is TRBV29-1; the D is unclear. Deletions cut 5 bases from V and 2 bases from J, with 7 bases between. Germline lookup yields CDR1 SQVTM and CDR2 ANQGSEA. This CDR3 is built from 12 residues. CDR3 region: CSVPRTYNEQFF. CDR3 in DNA: TGCAGCGTTCCTAGGACCTACAATGAGCAGTTCTTC.

There are a few counts of this clone. The chain links TRBV9 to TRBJ2-7; unclear D gene. Trimming shortened V by 0 bases and J by 3 bases, and 13 bases separated the two germline ends. The germline CDR1 and CDR2 sequences are SGDLS and YYNGEE. The CDR3 is 15 amino acids. The CDR3 bases are TGTGCCAGCAGCGTAGGGGCAGGCCCTCTCTACGAGCAGTACTTC. This encodes CASSVGAGPLYEQYF.

The chain is built from TRBV28 and TRBJ1-1; maybe TRBD1 (5 bases). CDR1 and CDR2 (germline): MDHEN, SYDVKM. The CDR3 is made up of 12 amino acids. V was cut by 6 bases and J by 7 bases, with 12 bases left in between. This chain's CDR3 is CASRANRIEAFF. The CDR3 DNA follows: TGTGCCAGCAGGGCAAACAGGATTGAAGCTTTCTTT.

The gene calls are TRBV9 and TRBJ1-3; TRBD1 aligns across 8 bases. CDR3 length: 15 residues. Germline V gene data show CDR1 as SGDLS and CDR2 as YYNGEE. Trimming removed 2 bases from V and 3 bases from J; junction bases left unmatched: 4. CDR3 sequence: CASSVDRGRGNTIYF. CDR3 DNA: TGTGCCAGCAGCGTTGACAGGGGCCGTGGAAACACCATATATTTT. Based on the CDR3 plus reference TRBV9 and TRBJ1-3, the full variable domain is DSGVTQTPKHLITATGQRVTLRCSPRSGDLSVYWYQQSLDQGLQFLIQYYNGEERAKGNILERFSAQQFPDLHSELNLSSLELGDSALYFCASSVDRGRGNTIYFGEGSWLTVV.